The entry below describes one T cell receptor beta chain. The data stem from a study of blood T cell repertoires in COVID-19. About the study: Some COVID-19 samples were acute and others convalescent; all came from the United States, Italy and Spain. PBMCs, B-cell-depleted T cells, or T cells were the source of the cDNA or gDNA that made up the material.

From germline, CDR1 is SQVTM and CDR2 ANQGSEA. V lost 3 bases, J lost 8 bases, and 6 bases stayed unmatched. The CDR3 is 13 residues long. Original processing methods: Reference gene primers were amplified, and this amplification served to estimate nucleated cell counts. This table comes from immunoSEQ multiplex PCR, and its TCRdb copy is limited to in-frame clones, with some not included. For V, J and clone size, that table is used; D and trimming come from the DNA. This table holds about 160,000 clones, 92% found once. During active infection, Seattle patients enrolled and were then monitored through disease.

Material: peripheral blood. The TCR comes from a young man with COVID-19, enrolled during active disease. V is TRBV29-1 and J is TRBJ1-2, with 10 nucleotides matching TRBD1. The CDR3 DNA sequence: TGCAGCGTTGATAGGGACAGGGGTGCCGGCTACACCTTC. Its protein is CSVDRDRGAGYTF. Using reference TRBV29-1 and TRBJ1-2 for the parts outside the CDR3, the full variable domain is SAVISQKPSRDICQRGTSLTIQCQVDSQVTMMFWYRQQPGQSLTLIATANQGSEATYESGFVIDKFPISRPNLTFSTLTVSNMSPEDSSIYLCSVDRDRGAGYTFGSGTRLTVV.